The T cell receptor beta chain under discussion was sequenced for a study of long-term antiretroviral therapy in people with HIV. Findings of the study overall: Pre-ART clonal expansion yielded clones that dominated the repertoire at all time points. Specimen acquisition occurred between 2004 and 2017, potentially under older ART regimens. The study found narrower CDR3 length ranges in HIV repertoires than in controls.

In each sample, about 0.9-10 million cryopreserved PBMC were present before DNA extraction. The germline V gene has CDR1 MNHEY and CDR2 SVGAGI. The CDR3 is made up of 12 amino acids. V was pared by 11 bases and J by 7 bases, with 10 bases of the junction left unmatched. This was the immunoSEQ v3.0 assay at survey level. Libraries were prepared by immunoSEQ multiplex PCR; TCRdb keeps only in-frame clonotypes and omits some of them. The sample carries some 18,000 clones, less than 85% recorded once. This clone was observed a few times. Its specificity is unknown. The source of this sequence is a man younger than 35 with HIV. The starting material was unsorted PBMCs, obtained at the start of antiretroviral therapy, before treatment. This chain uses TRBV6-5 with TRBJ2-7; 8 nucleotides line up with TRBD2. CDR3 DNA: TGTGCCTCCCAGCGGGAGTTGGGGGAGCAGTACTTC. It encodes CASQRELGEQYF.